These T cell receptor beta chains were read from a single sample in a study of T cell responses to AZD1222 COVID-19 vaccine. The table came from immunoSEQ multiplex PCR; TCRdb's copy has only in-frame clones and leaves some out. The table counts about 140,000 clones; 2.2% lies in the top ten. The sequencing sample was made of peripheral blood. These receptors originate from an adult in good health. CDR3s include the opening cysteine and the closing phenylalanine or tryptophan. D genes are given only for firm matches.

V gene: TRBV6-6
J gene: TRBJ1-1
CDR3 length: 15
D gene: .
CDR3 DNA: TGTGCCAGCAGTTACTACGAGATCCCACGGACTGAAGCTTTCTTT
CDR3 protein: CASSYYEIPRTEAFF

V gene: TRBV29-1
J gene: TRBJ1-1
CDR3 length: 10
D gene: .
CDR3 DNA: TGCAGCGTACAGAGGAATGAAGCTTTCTTT
CDR3 protein: CSVQRNEAFF

V gene: TRBV20-1
J gene: TRBJ1-1
CDR3 length: 11
D gene: .
CDR3 DNA: TGCAGTGCTAGAATTAGGACTGAAGCTTTCTTT
CDR3 protein: CSARIRTEAFF

V gene: TRBV7-9
J gene: TRBJ2-3
CDR3 length: 14
D gene: .
CDR3 DNA: TGTGCCAGCACCCTAGTGGGGGGCGCAGATACGCAGTATTTT
CDR3 protein: CASTLVGGADTQYF

V gene: TRBV30
J gene: TRBJ1-1
CDR3 length: 16
D gene: .
CDR3 DNA: TGTGCCTGGAGTGTAGCCCAGGGCCCCATGAACACTGAAGCTTTCTTT
CDR3 protein: CAWSVAQGPMNTEAFF

V gene: TRBV28
J gene: TRBJ1-5
CDR3 length: 11
D gene: .
CDR3 DNA: TGTGCCAGCAGTCACTCTCAGCCCCAGCATTTT
CDR3 protein: CASSHSQPQHF

V gene: TRBV7-2
J gene: TRBJ2-3
CDR3 length: 15
D gene: .
CDR3 DNA: TGTGCCAGCAGCTTTTATGGGGGATCTACAGATACGCAGTATTTT
CDR3 protein: CASSFYGGSTDTQYF

V gene: TRBV5-1
J gene: TRBJ1-2
CDR3 length: 13
D gene: .
CDR3 DNA: TGCGCCAGCAGGCTCGGAGCTAACTATGGCTACACCTTC
CDR3 protein: CASRLGANYGYTF

V gene: TRBV7-2
J gene: TRBJ1-5
CDR3 length: 15
D gene: .
CDR3 DNA: TGTGCCAGCAGCTTAGGGGATTATAGCAATCAGCCCCAGCATTTT
CDR3 protein: CASSLGDYSNQPQHF

V gene: TRBV7-6
J gene: TRBJ2-7
CDR3 length: 13
D gene: TRBD2
CDR3 DNA: TGTGCCAGCAGCCCGGGGGGGACCTACGAGCAGTACTTC
CDR3 protein: CASSPGGTYEQYF

V gene: TRBV20-1
J gene: TRBJ2-1
CDR3 length: 10
D gene: .
CDR3 DNA: TGCAGTGCTAGCCCCAATGAGCAGTTCTTC
CDR3 protein: CSASPNEQFF

V gene: TRBV28
J gene: TRBJ2-1
CDR3 length: 18
D gene: TRBD2
CDR3 DNA: TGTGCCAGCAGTTGGGCACTAGCGGGGGGGGTCAACTACAATGAGCAGTTCTTC
CDR3 protein: CASSWALAGGVNYNEQFF

V gene: TRBV9
J gene: TRBJ2-1
CDR3 length: 15
D gene: .
CDR3 DNA: TGTGCCAGTAGCGACACAGCAATCTCCTACAATGAGCAGTTCTTC
CDR3 protein: CASSDTAISYNEQFF

V gene: TRBV7-6
J gene: TRBJ2-1
CDR3 length: 14
D gene: .
CDR3 DNA: TGTGCCAGCAGCTTACTAGCACCTTACAATGAGCAGTTCTTC
CDR3 protein: CASSLLAPYNEQFF

V gene: TRBV28
J gene: TRBJ2-1
CDR3 length: 15
D gene: .
CDR3 DNA: TGTGCCAGCAGTTTATTTCGAGTGGCCCGAAATGAGCAGTTCTTC
CDR3 protein: CASSLFRVARNEQFF

V gene: TRBV6-1
J gene: TRBJ1-1
CDR3 length: 14
D gene: .
CDR3 DNA: TGTGCCAGCAGTGAACTGCACATGAACACTGAAGCTTTCTTT
CDR3 protein: CASSELHMNTEAFF

V gene: TRBV7-9
J gene: TRBJ2-1
CDR3 length: 18
D gene: TRBD1
CDR3 DNA: TGTGCCAGCAACGAGGACAGGGGAGCCTATAGCTCCTACAATGAGCAGTTCTTC
CDR3 protein: CASNEDRGAYSSYNEQFF

V gene: TRBV7-2
J gene: TRBJ1-2
CDR3 length: 11
D gene: .
CDR3 DNA: TGTGCCAGCAGCTTAGAAGGACCCTACACCTTC
CDR3 protein: CASSLEGPYTF

V gene: TRBV4-1
J gene: TRBJ1-1
CDR3 length: 15
D gene: .
CDR3 DNA: TGCGCCAGCAGCCACCCCGACAGGAGGAACACTGAAGCTTTCTTT
CDR3 protein: CASSHPDRRNTEAFF

V gene: TRBV6-5
J gene: TRBJ2-3
CDR3 length: 15
D gene: TRBD2
CDR3 DNA: TGTGCCAGCACTATAATACTAGCGGGGGGTCCGGCGCAGTATTTT
CDR3 protein: CASTIILAGGPAQYF

V gene: TRBV11-2
J gene: TRBJ2-2
CDR3 length: 18
D gene: TRBD2
CDR3 DNA: TGTGCCAGCAGCTCCCCTGGTGGAGCGGGGGCCTACACCGGGGAGCTGTTTTTT
CDR3 protein: CASSSPGGAGAYTGELFF

V gene: TRBV10-2
J gene: TRBJ2-3
CDR3 length: 12
D gene: .
CDR3 DNA: TGCGCCAGCAGGTTTGGGGAAGATACGCAGTATTTT
CDR3 protein: CASRFGEDTQYF

V gene: TRBV18
J gene: TRBJ1-1
CDR3 length: 15
D gene: TRBD1
CDR3 DNA: TGTGCCAGCTCACCGTTACCGGGACAGCGGACTGAAGCTTTCTTT
CDR3 protein: CASSPLPGQRTEAFF

V gene: TRBV4-1
J gene: TRBJ2-7
CDR3 length: 14
D gene: .
CDR3 DNA: TGCGCCAGCAGCCTTACTAGCAGTTCCTACGAGCAGTACTTC
CDR3 protein: CASSLTSSSYEQYF

V gene: TRBV6-5
J gene: TRBJ1-2
CDR3 length: 15
D gene: .
CDR3 DNA: TGTGCCAGCAGTTACTCGATGAACGGGATGGCTGGCTACACCTTC
CDR3 protein: CASSYSMNGMAGYTF